The rows below give T cell receptor beta chains drawn from one sample of a study of cytomegalovirus exposure and HLA in healthy donors. Method: immunoSEQ multiplex PCR; TCRdb's copy keeps in-frame clones and lacks some. The sample table includes just over 80,000 clones. Sequences were obtained from PBMCs. The receptors derive from a woman in her twenties or thirties in good health and CMV-seronegative. CDR3s include the opening cysteine and the closing phenylalanine or tryptophan. Fields, in order: D gene, V gene, J gene, CDR3 protein, CDR3 DNA. A D gene is named only where the DNA matches it firmly.

d_call: .; v_call: TRBV10-2; j_call: TRBJ1-6; cdr3_aa: CASRGDRSNSPLHF; cdr3_nt: TGCGCCAGCAGGGGCGATCGAAGCAATTCACCCCTCCACTTT
d_call: .; v_call: TRBV6-6; j_call: TRBJ2-4; cdr3_aa: CASTEGGTGKNIQYF; cdr3_nt: TGTGCCAGCACCGAGGGGGGGACAGGCAAAAACATTCAGTACTTC
d_call: .; v_call: TRBV29-1; j_call: TRBJ2-5; cdr3_aa: CSVEGQSGVETQYF; cdr3_nt: TGCAGCGTTGAGGGGCAGTCTGGCGTAGAGACCCAGTACTTC
d_call: .; v_call: TRBV7-9; j_call: TRBJ1-1; cdr3_aa: CASSSVFMNTEAFF; cdr3_nt: TGTGCCAGCAGCTCGGTCTTCATGAACACTGAAGCTTTCTTT
d_call: TRBD1; v_call: TRBV27; j_call: TRBJ1-1; cdr3_aa: CASSITGGGTEAFF; cdr3_nt: TGTGCCAGCAGCATAACAGGGGGCGGAACTGAAGCTTTCTTT
d_call: .; v_call: TRBV30; j_call: TRBJ1-5; cdr3_aa: CAWSVASNQPQHF; cdr3_nt: TGTGCCTGGAGTGTTGCGTCCAATCAGCCCCAGCATTTT
d_call: .; v_call: TRBV28; j_call: TRBJ1-1; cdr3_aa: CASSYQGARAFF; cdr3_nt: TGTGCCAGCAGCTATCAGGGTGCACGAGCTTTCTTT
d_call: .; v_call: TRBV6-1; j_call: TRBJ1-1; cdr3_aa: CASSDRTPRATEAFF; cdr3_nt: TGTGCCAGCAGTGATAGGACCCCGAGGGCGACTGAAGCTTTCTTT
d_call: TRBD1; v_call: TRBV6-5; j_call: TRBJ1-1; cdr3_aa: CASRDSMNTEAFF; cdr3_nt: TGTGCCAGCCGGGACAGCATGAACACTGAAGCTTTCTTT
d_call: .; v_call: TRBV6-1; j_call: TRBJ2-2; cdr3_aa: CASGGGQNTGELFF; cdr3_nt: TGTGCCAGCGGGGGCGGACAGAACACCGGGGAGCTGTTTTTT
d_call: .; v_call: TRBV29-1; j_call: TRBJ2-3; cdr3_aa: CSVEDPDRPSTDTQYF; cdr3_nt: TGCAGCGTTGAAGATCCCGACAGGCCTAGCACAGATACGCAGTATTTT
d_call: TRBD1; v_call: TRBV18; j_call: TRBJ2-5; cdr3_aa: CASSRGQEETQYF; cdr3_nt: TGTGCCAGCTCACGGGGACAGGAAGAGACCCAGTACTTC
d_call: .; v_call: TRBV4-1; j_call: TRBJ2-2; cdr3_aa: CASSQSGGGATGELFF; cdr3_nt: TGCGCCAGCAGCCAAAGTGGAGGGGGGGCGACCGGGGAGCTGTTTTTT
d_call: TRBD2; v_call: TRBV6-6; j_call: TRBJ2-2; cdr3_aa: CASSFELAGASVELFF; cdr3_nt: TGTGCCAGCAGTTTCGAACTAGCGGGAGCGTCTGTGGAGCTGTTTTTT
d_call: .; v_call: TRBV6-1; j_call: TRBJ2-7; cdr3_aa: CASRQPLDGEQYF; cdr3_nt: TGTGCCAGCAGACAACCGCTTGATGGCGAGCAGTACTTC
d_call: .; v_call: TRBV27; j_call: TRBJ2-6; cdr3_aa: CASSPDGSGANVLTF; cdr3_nt: TGTGCCAGCAGTCCTGACGGGTCAGGGGCCAACGTCCTGACTTTC
d_call: .; v_call: TRBV19; j_call: TRBJ2-7; cdr3_aa: CASSPEGRTYEQYF; cdr3_nt: TGTGCCAGTAGTCCAGAAGGGAGAACCTACGAGCAGTACTTC
d_call: .; v_call: TRBV9; j_call: TRBJ1-1; cdr3_aa: CASSVHLNTEAFF; cdr3_nt: TGTGCCAGCAGCGTACATCTGAACACTGAAGCTTTCTTT
d_call: TRBD2; v_call: TRBV29-1; j_call: TRBJ2-3; cdr3_aa: CSVAGGGGYTQYF; cdr3_nt: TGCAGCGTTGCGGGCGGGGGTGGGTATACGCAGTATTTT
d_call: .; v_call: TRBV29-1; j_call: TRBJ2-3; cdr3_aa: CSVGGGTDTQYF; cdr3_nt: TGCAGCGTTGGGGGGGGCACAGATACGCAGTATTTT
d_call: .; v_call: TRBV19; j_call: TRBJ1-1; cdr3_aa: CASSTSENTEAFF; cdr3_nt: TGTGCCAGTAGTACCAGTGAGAACACTGAAGCTTTCTTT